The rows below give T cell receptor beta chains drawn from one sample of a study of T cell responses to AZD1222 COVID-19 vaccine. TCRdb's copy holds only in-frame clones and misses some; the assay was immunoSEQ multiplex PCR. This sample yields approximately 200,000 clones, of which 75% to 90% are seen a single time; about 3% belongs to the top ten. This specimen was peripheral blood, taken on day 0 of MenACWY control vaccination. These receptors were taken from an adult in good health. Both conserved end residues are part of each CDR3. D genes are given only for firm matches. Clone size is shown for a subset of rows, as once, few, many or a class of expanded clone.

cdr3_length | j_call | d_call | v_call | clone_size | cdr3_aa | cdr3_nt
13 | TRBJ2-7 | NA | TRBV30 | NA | CAWRGSSSYEQYF | TGTGCCTGGAGAGGCAGCAGCTCCTACGAGCAGTACTTC
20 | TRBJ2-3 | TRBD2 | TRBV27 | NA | CASRPDVITSGRPSTDTQYF | TGTGCCAGCAGGCCGGATGTGATCACTAGCGGGAGGCCCTCCACAGATACGCAGTATTTT
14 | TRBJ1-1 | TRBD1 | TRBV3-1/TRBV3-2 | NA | CASSLRTGNTEAFF | TGTGCCAGCAGCCTCCGGACAGGGAACACTGAAGCTTTCTTT
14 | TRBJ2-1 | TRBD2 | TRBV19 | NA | CASTSGRADNEQFF | TGTGCCAGTACGAGCGGGAGGGCCGACAATGAGCAGTTCTTC
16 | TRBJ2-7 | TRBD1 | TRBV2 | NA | CASSARTGGSSYEQYF | TGTGCCAGCAGTGCCCGGACAGGGGGAAGTTCATACGAGCAGTACTTC
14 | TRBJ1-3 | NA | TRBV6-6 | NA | CASSYIQSGNTIYF | TGTGCCAGCAGTTACATCCAGTCTGGAAACACCATATATTTT
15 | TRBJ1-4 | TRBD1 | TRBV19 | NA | CASSIDSTGNEKLFF | TGTGCCAGTAGTATAGATTCGACAGGGAATGAAAAACTGTTTTTT
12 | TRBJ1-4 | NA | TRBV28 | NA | CASSFIDEKLFF | TGTGCCAGCAGTTTTATAGATGAAAAACTGTTTTTT
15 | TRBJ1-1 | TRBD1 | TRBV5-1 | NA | CASSYWDRLNTEAFF | TGCGCCAGCAGCTACTGGGACAGATTGAACACTGAAGCTTTCTTT
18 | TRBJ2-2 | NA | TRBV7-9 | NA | CASSLVRGRGQGTGELFF | TGTGCCAGCAGCTTAGTCCGGGGCAGGGGACAAGGCACCGGGGAGCTGTTTTTT
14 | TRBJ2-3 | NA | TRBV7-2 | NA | CASTIAGGTDTQYF | TGTGCCAGCACCATCGCCGGGGGCACAGATACGCAGTATTTT
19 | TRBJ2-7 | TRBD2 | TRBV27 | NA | CASSPAPGLAVPTSYEQYF | TGTGCCAGCAGTCCCGCACCGGGACTAGCGGTTCCCACTTCCTACGAGCAGTACTTC
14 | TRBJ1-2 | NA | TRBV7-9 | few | CASSLDRENYGYTF | TGTGCCAGCAGCTTAGACAGGGAGAACTATGGCTACACCTTC
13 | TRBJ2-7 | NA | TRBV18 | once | CASPSQDSYEQYF | TGTGCCAGCCCTTCGCAGGACAGCTACGAGCAGTACTTC
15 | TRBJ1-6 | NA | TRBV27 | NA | CASSFAAEYNSPLHF | TGTGCCAGCAGTTTCGCGGCAGAGTATAATTCACCCCTCCACTTT
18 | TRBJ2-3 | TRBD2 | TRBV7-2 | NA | CASSLRLAGGGGSDTQYF | TGTGCCAGCAGCTTGAGGCTAGCGGGGGGCGGAGGTTCAGATACGCAGTATTTT
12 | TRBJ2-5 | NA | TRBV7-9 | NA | CASSSVTETQYF | TGTGCCAGCAGCTCCGTCACCGAGACCCAGTACTTC
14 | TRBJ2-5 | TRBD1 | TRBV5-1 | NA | CASSFAGGEETQYF | TGCGCCAGCAGCTTCGCAGGGGGCGAGGAGACCCAGTACTTC
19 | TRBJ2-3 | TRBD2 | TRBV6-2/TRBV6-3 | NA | CASTPVGVAGGQGTDTQYF | TGTGCCAGCACCCCCGTGGGGGTAGCGGGGGGGCAGGGCACAGATACGCAGTATTTT
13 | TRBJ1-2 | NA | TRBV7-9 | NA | CASTLTDNYGYTF | TGTGCCAGCACCCTGACAGATAACTATGGCTACACCTTC
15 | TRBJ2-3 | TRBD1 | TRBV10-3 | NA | CAISEDRGLRDTQYF | TGTGCCATCAGTGAGGACAGGGGGCTCCGAGATACGCAGTATTTT
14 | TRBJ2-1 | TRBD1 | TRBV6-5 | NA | CASSWGTGNDEQFF | TGTGCCAGCAGTTGGGGGACAGGGAACGATGAGCAGTTCTTC
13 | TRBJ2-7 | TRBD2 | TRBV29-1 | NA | CSVGTRLNYEQYF | TGCAGCGTCGGGACTAGGCTGAACTACGAGCAGTACTTC
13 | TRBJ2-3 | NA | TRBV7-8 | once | CASSPGTTDTQYF | TGTGCCAGCAGCCCCGGGACCACAGATACGCAGTATTTT
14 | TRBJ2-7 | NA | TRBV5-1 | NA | CASSLSGTQDEQYF | TGCGCCAGCAGCTTGTCGGGGACCCAAGACGAGCAGTACTTC
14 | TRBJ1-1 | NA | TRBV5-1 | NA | CASSSTDLNTEAFF | TGCGCCAGCAGCTCAACAGACTTGAACACTGAAGCTTTCTTT
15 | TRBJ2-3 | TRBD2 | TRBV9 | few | CASSPASGYTDTQYF | TGTGCCAGCAGCCCGGCTAGCGGGTACACAGATACGCAGTATTTT
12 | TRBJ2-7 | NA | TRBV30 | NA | CAWEGRSYEQYF | TGTGCCTGGGAGGGTCGAAGTTACGAGCAGTACTTC
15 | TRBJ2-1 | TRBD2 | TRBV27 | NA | CASSPSGLDNNEQFF | TGTGCCAGCAGTCCCTCGGGACTAGATAACAATGAGCAGTTCTTC
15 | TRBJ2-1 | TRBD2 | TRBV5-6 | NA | CASSPGTSLNNEQFF | TGTGCCAGCAGCCCTGGGACTAGCCTTAACAATGAGCAGTTCTTC
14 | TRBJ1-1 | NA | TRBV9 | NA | CASSARGRGDGAFF | TGTGCCAGCAGCGCCCGGGGCCGGGGGGATGGTGCTTTCTTT
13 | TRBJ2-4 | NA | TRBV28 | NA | CASSSQYKNIQYF | TGTGCCAGCAGTAGTCAGTACAAAAACATTCAGTACTTC
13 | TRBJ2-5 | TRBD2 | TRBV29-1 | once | CSVGGGSGETQYF | TGCAGCGTTGGTGGCGGGAGCGGGGAGACCCAGTACTTC
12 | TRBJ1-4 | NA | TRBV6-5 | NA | CASSKIWGPTVF | TGTGCCAGCAGTAAGATCTGGGGGCCTACGGTTTTT
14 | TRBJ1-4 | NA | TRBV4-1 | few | CASSPDSRHEKLFF | TGCGCCAGCAGCCCGGACAGTAGGCACGAAAAACTGTTTTTT
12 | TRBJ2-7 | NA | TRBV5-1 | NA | CASSSEGYEQYF | TGCGCCAGCAGCTCCGAGGGCTACGAGCAGTACTTC
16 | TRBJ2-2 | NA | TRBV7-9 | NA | CASSTTPGSGTGELFF | TGTGCCAGCAGCACCACCCCGGGGAGCGGCACCGGGGAGCTGTTTTTT
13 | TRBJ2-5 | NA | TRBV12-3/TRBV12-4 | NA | CASSFPEGETQYF | TGTGCCAGCAGTTTTCCCGAGGGAGAGACCCAGTACTTC
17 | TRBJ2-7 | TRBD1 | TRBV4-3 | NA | CASSQDPPGQVFYEQYF | TGCGCCAGCAGCCAAGATCCTCCGGGACAGGTGTTCTACGAGCAGTACTTC
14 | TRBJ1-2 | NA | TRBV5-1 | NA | CASSLGGSFYGYTF | TGCGCCAGCAGCTTGGGAGGTAGTTTCTATGGCTACACCTTC
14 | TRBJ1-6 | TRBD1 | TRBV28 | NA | CAGRQGAANSPLHF | TGTGCCGGCCGACAGGGGGCGGCGAATTCACCCCTCCACTTT
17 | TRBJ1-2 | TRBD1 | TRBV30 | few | CAWSRTGGTIKDYGYTF | TGTGCCTGGTCTAGGACAGGGGGCACCATAAAGGACTATGGCTACACCTTC
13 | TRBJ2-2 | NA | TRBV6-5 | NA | CASTSTATGELFF | TGTGCCAGCACGTCGACAGCCACCGGGGAGCTGTTTTTT
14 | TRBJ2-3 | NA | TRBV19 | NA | CASSIVGKTDTQYF | TGTGCCAGTAGTATAGTCGGGAAGACAGATACGCAGTATTTT
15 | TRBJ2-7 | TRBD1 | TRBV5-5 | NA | CASSQTTGSSYEQYF | TGTGCCAGCAGCCAAACGACAGGGAGCTCCTACGAGCAGTACTTC
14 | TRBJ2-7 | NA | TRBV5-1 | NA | CASRSGPGTYEQYF | TGCGCCAGCAGGTCCGGGCCGGGGACCTACGAGCAGTACTTC
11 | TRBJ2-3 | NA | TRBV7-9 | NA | CASSRTDTQYF | TGTGCCAGCAGCCGCACAGATACGCAGTATTTT
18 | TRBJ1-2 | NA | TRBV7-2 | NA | CASSLARQGTLANYGYTF | TGTGCCAGCAGCTTAGCGCGGCAGGGGACGTTAGCTAACTATGGCTACACCTTC
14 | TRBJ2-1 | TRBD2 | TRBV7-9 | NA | CASRPSGGHNEQFF | TGTGCCAGCAGACCTAGCGGGGGCCACAATGAGCAGTTCTTC
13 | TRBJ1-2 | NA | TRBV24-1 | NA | CATSDTPNYGYTF | TGTGCCACCAGTGATACACCTAACTATGGCTACACCTTC
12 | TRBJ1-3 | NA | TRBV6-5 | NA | CASTGRRNTIYF | TGTGCCAGCACGGGACGGCGAAACACCATATATTTT